These 32 T cell receptor beta chains share one sample of origin, sequenced in a study of beta chain features in type 1 diabetes. Whole-study results and caveats: Significant though moderate, a shortening of TCRB CDR3s appeared in all four CD4+ subsets of Type 1 diabetes patients.

Investigators reverse transcribed all isolated RNA, so they sequenced expressed TCRB transcripts. Sequencing was performed with immunoSEQ multiplex PCR; in TCRdb, only in-frame clones are kept and a portion is missing. This table holds about 99,000 clones, roughly 28% found once. Their target antigens are unknown. Specimen: central memory CD4+ T cells from blood. The origin of the receptors is a woman in her late teens or twenties with type 1 diabetes.

This chain joins TRBV7-9 and TRBJ2-2; D call uncertain. With 0 bases removed from V and 2 bases from J, the gap between germline ends came to 7 bases. The CDR3 contains 15 residues. Germline V gene lookup returns CDR1 SEHNR and CDR2 FQNEAQ (reference sequence). The CDR3 sequence: CASSLAQVNTGELFF. The CDR3, as DNA: TGTGCCAGCAGCTTAGCTCAGGTTAACACCGGGGAGCTGTTTTTT.

The rearrangement links TRBV4-1 to TRBJ1-4; D gene unclear. Per germline, CDR1 MGHRA and CDR2 YSYEKL. There are 14 residues in the CDR3. Trimming shortened V by 3 bases and J by 6 bases, and 11 bases separated the two germline ends. CDR3 protein: CASSHSHADEKLFF. Here the CDR3 DNA reads TGCGCCAGCAGCCACTCCCACGCGGATGAAAAACTGTTTTTT.

In DNA, the CDR3 is TGTGCCAGCAGCTTGAGAGGCGCGGGGGCGAACACTGAAGCTTTCTTT. As protein: CASSLRGAGANTEAFF. The chain carries TRBV7-2 and TRBJ1-1; D possibly corresponds to TRBD1 (6 bases). The CDR3 has 16 residues. Germline V gene data show CDR1 as SGHTA and CDR2 as FQGNSA. V was trimmed by 3 bases and J by 1 base, leaving 15 bases between them. Combining the CDR3 with reference TRBV7-2 and TRBJ1-1 gives the whole variable domain GAGVSQSPSNKVTEKGKDVELRCDPISGHTALYWYRQSLGQGLEFLIYFQGNSAPDKSGLPSDRFSAERTGGSVSTLTIQRTQQEDSAVYLCASSLRGAGANTEAFFGQGTRLTVV.

This clone was recorded a few times. The J gene is TRBJ2-4, the V gene TRBV9; TRBD2 matches at 11 bases. CDR1 is SGDLS and CDR2 is YYNGEE in the germline V gene. Trimming took 3 bases from V and 7 from J; bases not matched to a gene: 9. The CDR3 has 16 residues. The DNA of the CDR3 is TGTGCCAGCAGCGGTCTAGCGGGAGGACCCGGGAACATTCAGTACTTC. It translates to CASSGLAGGPGNIQYF.

This rearrangement joins TRBV30 to TRBJ1-1; D unclear. Germline V lookup: CDR1 GTSNPN, CDR2 SVGIG (reference sequence). Between the trimmed V and J ends, which lost 2 bases and 4 bases, there was a span of 8 bases. CDR3 size: 12 residues. Written as DNA, the CDR3 is TGTGCCTGGAGTCCACAGTTCACTGAAGCTTTCTTT. This encodes CAWSPQFTEAFF.

This clone turned up a few times. The rearrangement joins TRBV19 to TRBJ1-1; TRBD1 agrees at 10 bases. Losses at the gene ends were 7 bases for V and 4 bases for J; bases not matched to a gene: 6. Per the germline V gene, CDR1 is LNHDA and CDR2 is SQIVND (reference sequence). CDR3 length: 14 amino acids. CDR3 region: CASNPGQGSTEAFF. Here the CDR3 DNA reads TGTGCCAGTAACCCGGGACAGGGGAGCACTGAAGCTTTCTTT.

This clone is a singleton in its sample. The chain recombines TRBV5-1 with TRBJ1-1; no firm D call. Germline CDR1 SGHRS, CDR2 YFSETQ. Trimming removed 2 bases at V and 2 bases at J, with 7 bases between. The CDR3 sequence is 13 residues long. The CDR3 protein is CASSFQENTEAFF. The CDR3 DNA reads as TGCGCCAGCAGCTTTCAGGAAAACACTGAAGCTTTCTTT.

This clone was observed a few times. The chain links TRBV7-2 to TRBJ1-5; D unclear. CDR3 size: 17 residues. V gave up 5 bases and J gave up 0 bases, with 17 bases separating them. The V gene's germline CDR1 is SGHTA and CDR2 FQGNSA. The CDR3 spells CASSVSYASDSNQPQHF. The CDR3 bases are TGTGCCAGCAGCGTGAGTTACGCCTCCGATAGCAATCAGCCCCAGCATTTT.

This chain connects TRBV7-6 to TRBJ1-1; D is ambiguous. CDR3 size: 13 residues. V was cut by 5 bases and J by 4 bases, with 11 bases left in between. Germline V gives CDR1 SGHVS, CDR2 FNYEAQ. In DNA form, the CDR3 reads TGTGCCAGCAGCCGAACCGCTAGCACTGAAGCTTTCTTT. Residues: CASSRTASTEAFF.

This clone was counted a few times. CDR3 residues: CASRLTGKDEQFF. Written as DNA, the CDR3 is TGTGCCAGTAGACTTACAGGGAAGGATGAGCAGTTCTTC. This chain connects TRBV19 to TRBJ2-1; D is perhaps TRBD1 (6 bases). V was pared by 6 bases and J by 8 bases, with 14 bases between. The CDR3 covers 13 residues. Germline V gene sequence: CDR1 LNHDA, CDR2 SQIVND (reference sequence).

The chain carries TRBV28 and TRBJ1-2, with 7 bases that match TRBD1. J lost 4 bases, V lost 2 bases, and 4 bases had no gene match. The CDR3 loop spans 14 amino acids. Germline-derived CDR1 and CDR2 are MDHEN and SYDVKM. In DNA form, the CDR3 reads TGTGCCAGCAGTTTAGGAGGGGGCGGCTATGGCTACACCTTC. Protein product: CASSLGGGGYGYTF.

This clone came up a few times. The V and J genes are TRBV5-1 and TRBJ1-1; tentatively, D is TRBD1 (5 bases). Trimming took 0 bases from V and 0 from J, leaving 6 bases between them. The length of the CDR3 is 14 residues. The germline V gene has CDR1 SGHRS and CDR2 YFSETQ. Written as DNA, the CDR3 is TGCGCCAGCAGCTTGGAGGGGCTGAACACTGAAGCTTTCTTT. It codes for CASSLEGLNTEAFF.

This clone was seen a handful of times. V is TRBV7-2 and J is TRBJ2-5; unclear D gene. The CDR3 consists of 17 residues. Germline V gives CDR1 SGHTA, CDR2 FQGNSA. Between the trimmed V and J ends, which lost 2 bases and 1 base, there was a span of 17 bases. DNA of the CDR3: TGTGCCAGCAGCTTAATTCCTCAAGTAACTTTCCAAGAGACCCAGTACTTC. Protein: CASSLIPQVTFQETQYF.

The rearrangement links TRBV19 to TRBJ2-1; 11 bases align to TRBD2. The germline CDR1 and CDR2 sequences are LNHDA and SQIVND (reference sequence). This CDR3 contains 15 residues. The junction had 5 bases not matched to a gene; V was cut back by 3 bases and J by 7 bases. The CDR3 spells CASSMLAGGRNEQFF. DNA for the CDR3: TGTGCCAGTAGTATGTTAGCGGGAGGGCGGAATGAGCAGTTCTTC. The variable domain in full, completed from reference TRBV19 and TRBJ2-1, reads DGGITQSPKYLFRKEGQNVTLSCEQNLNHDAMYWYRQDPGQGLRLIYYSQIVNDFQKGDIAEGYSVSREKKESFPLTVTSAQKNPTAFYLCASSMLAGGRNEQFFGPGTRLTVL.

The sample holds a few counts of this clone. CDR3 amino acids: CASSGTGDTYNEQFF. The DNA of the CDR3 is TGCGCCAGCAGCGGAACAGGGGACACCTACAATGAGCAGTTCTTC. The J gene is TRBJ2-1, the V gene TRBV5-1; 7 nucleotides align to TRBD1. CDR1 and CDR2 (germline): SGHRS, YFSETQ. The J segment lost 2 bases and the V segment lost 4 bases, leaving 6 bases of the junction unmatched. This CDR3 has 15 amino acids.

On this clone: Other DNA sequences from this sample encode an identical CDR3 as well. J is TRBJ1-1 and V is TRBV18; no definite D call. Germline V gives CDR1 KGHSH, CDR2 LQKENI. V was shortened by 3 bases and J by 1 base, with 9 bases between the two germline ends. The CDR3 length is 14 residues. The DNA of the CDR3 is TGTGCCAGCTCACCGAGGGAGGGGAACACTGAAGCTTTCTTT. Its translation: CASSPREGNTEAFF.

This clone was counted only a few times. This chain uses TRBV6-5 with TRBJ2-1; a weak D match, TRBD2 (6 bases). V was cut by 8 bases and J by 4 bases, with 18 bases left in between. Germline-derived CDR1 and CDR2 are MNHEY and SVGAGI. The CDR3 consists of 15 residues. The CDR3 DNA sequence: TGTGCCAGCCGTGGAGGACCCGCGGGGTACAATGAGCAGTTCTTC. It translates to CASRGGPAGYNEQFF.

This clone was observed a single time. This chain uses TRBV7-6 with TRBJ1-2; D is undetermined. The ends were cut back, 5 bases at V and 8 bases at J, with 15 bases in the middle. The V gene's germline CDR1 is SGHVS and CDR2 FNYEAQ. This CDR3 has 13 amino acids. CDR3 region: CASSPSIGGGYTF. The CDR3 bases are TGTGCCAGCAGCCCCTCAATTGGAGGAGGCTACACCTTC.

Only a few counts were recorded for this clone. The chain employs TRBV19 and TRBJ2-5; D unresolved. Germline V lookup: CDR1 LNHDA, CDR2 SQIVND (reference sequence). This CDR3 contains 13 residues. Trimming took off 4 bases at V and 5 bases at J, with 11 bases between the two ends. The CDR3 nucleotides are TGTGCCAGTAGTACCCGTCTTCGGGAGACCCAGTACTTC. This codes for CASSTRLRETQYF.

This clone was recorded a few times. This chain uses TRBV7-2 with TRBJ2-1, with 9 bases matching TRBD1. Germline V gene lookup returns CDR1 SGHTA and CDR2 FQGNSA. The CDR3 loop spans 14 amino acids. Trimming cost V 6 bases and J 6 bases; bases outside gene matches: 6. The CDR3 DNA reads as TGTGCCAGCAGGACGACAGGGGGGGCCAATGAGCAGTTCTTC. Protein sequence: CASRTTGGANEQFF.

This clone was seen a handful of times. The chain couples TRBV27 to TRBJ1-1; a weak D match, TRBD1 (5 bases). This CDR3 is 16 amino acids long. With 5 bases removed from V and 5 bases from J, the gap between germline ends came to 21 bases. Germline values: CDR1 MNHEY, CDR2 SMNVEV (reference sequence). CDR3 coding DNA: TGTGCCAGCAGTCCCGCCCGGACCGCAAGGGGTACTGAAGCTTTCTTT. This encodes CASSPARTARGTEAFF.

There are a few counts of this clone. This chain uses TRBV2 with TRBJ2-1; 8 bases are shared with TRBD2. The CDR3 sequence is 14 residues long. Germline trimming cut 8 bases from V and 0 bases from J; bases unmatched to any gene: 3. The V gene's germline CDR1 is SNHLY and CDR2 FYNNEI. CDR3 in DNA: TGTGCCAGCTTAGCGGGGACCTCCTACAATGAGCAGTTCTTC. Translated, it gives CASLAGTSYNEQFF.

This chain joins TRBV7-2 and TRBJ2-7; TRBD1 is a possible D gene (6 bases). Germline V lookup: CDR1 SGHTA, CDR2 FQGNSA. V was cut by 1 base and J by 2 bases, with 12 bases left in between. CDR3 length equals 15 residues. CDR3 DNA: TGTGCCAGCAGCTTAGTGGACAGCAGAACCTACGAGCAGTACGTC. Translated, it gives CASSLVDSRTYEQYV.

This clone was detected only a few times. The V and J genes are TRBV2 and TRBJ1-4; 9 nucleotides line up with TRBD1. Germline V gene lookup returns CDR1 SNHLY and CDR2 FYNNEI. The CDR3 is 13 amino acids. Trimming at V came to 11 bases and at J to 6 bases, leaving 7 bases not matched to a gene. CDR3 nucleotides: TGTGCCTCATGGGGACAGGGCTATGAAAAACTGTTTTTT. Protein product: CASWGQGYEKLFF.

This clone was seen a handful of times. Distinct nucleotide sequences in the sample also encode this CDR3. The chain is built from TRBV5-1 and TRBJ2-7, with 9 bases lining up with TRBD1. Germline trimming cut 4 bases from V and 2 bases from J; bases unmatched to any gene: 4. This CDR3 is 14 amino acids long. Germline V lookup: CDR1 SGHRS, CDR2 YFSETQ. The CDR3 is CASSTGQGAYEQYF. The CDR3 coding sequence is TGCGCCAGCAGCACGGGACAGGGAGCCTACGAGCAGTACTTC. The full variable domain, completed using reference TRBV5-1 and TRBJ2-7, is KAGVTQTPRYLIKTRGQQVTLSCSPISGHRSVSWYQQTPGQGLQFLFEYFSETQRNKGNFPGRFSGRQFSNSRSEMNVSTLELGDSALYLCASSTGQGAYEQYFGPGTRLTVT.

There are a few counts of this clone. The CDR3 DNA reads TGTGCCAGCAGCTTAAGGTCTAGCGGGTTGGGGGTGCAGTTCTTC. Translated, it gives CASSLRSSGLGVQFF. The chain employs TRBV7-2 and TRBJ2-1; 8 positions match TRBD2. V gave up 2 bases and J gave up 12 bases; unmatched junction bases: 12. Germline V gene lookup returns CDR1 SGHTA and CDR2 FQGNSA. The CDR3 is 15 amino acids.

This clone came up a few times. The CDR3 nucleotides are TGTGCCACCCAGGAGATAGCGGGTACCTACAATGAGCAGTTCTTC. Translation: CATQEIAGTYNEQFF. The chain joins TRBV5-4 to TRBJ2-1; 7 nucleotides agree with TRBD2. The CDR3 runs to 15 residues. Looked up from germline, CDR1 is SGHNT and CDR2 is YYREEE (reference sequence). V lost 9 bases to trimming and J lost 2 bases; unmatched junction nucleotides: 11.

This clone has a handful of counts. The chain combines TRBV23-1 with TRBJ1-4; possible D gene TRBD1, 6 bases. TRBV23-1 is identified as an open reading frame with a role that is uncertain. The length of the CDR3 is 13 residues. The V and J ends lost 7 bases and 8 bases respectively, with 14 bases between them. CDR3 coding DNA: TGCGCCAGCAAGTATGGGGGCGCGGAAAAACTGTTTTTT. It is translated as CASKYGGAEKLFF.

This clone has more than one count but fewer than ten. The chain carries TRBV9 and TRBJ2-2, with D possibly being TRBD1 (6 bases). Germline values: CDR1 SGDLS, CDR2 YYNGEE. The length of the CDR3 is 15 residues. Trimming removed 1 base from V and 1 base from J, with 8 bases in between. In DNA form, the CDR3 reads TGTGCCAGCAGCGTAACGGGACAGAACACCGGGGAGCTGTTTTTT. Encoded protein: CASSVTGQNTGELFF.

The chain uses TRBV20-1 and TRBJ2-5; 8 bases fit TRBD2. V gave up 7 bases and J gave up 5 bases; unmatched junction bases: 3. This CDR3 is 11 amino acids long. Germline loops: CDR1 DFQATT, CDR2 SNEGSKA (reference sequence). The CDR3 bases are TGCAGTGTAGCGGGAAGGGAGACCCAGTACTTC. Translating gives CSVAGRETQYF.

The CDR3 nucleotides read TGTGCCAGCAGCCCGATACGGGGCGGGAGGGTAGCCAAAAACATTCAGTACTTC. Encoded protein: CASSPIRGGRVAKNIQYF. This sequence joins TRBV11-2 and TRBJ2-4; 9 bases are shared with TRBD2. V lost 5 bases, J lost 0 bases, and 11 bases stayed unmatched. The CDR3 loop spans 18 amino acids. Germline V gives CDR1 SGHAT, CDR2 FQNNGV.

A few counts support this clone. This chain joins TRBV29-1 and TRBJ2-1; TRBD1 agrees at 7 bases. The junction had 8 bases not matched to a gene; V was cut back by 2 bases and J by 1 base. The CDR3 is made up of 16 amino acids. Germline V gene sequence: CDR1 SQVTM, CDR2 ANQGSEA. In nucleotides, the CDR3 is TGCAGCGTTGAATCAGGGACAGCTCGATCCTACAATGAGCAGTTCTTC. This translates into CSVESGTARSYNEQFF.